The rows below give T cell receptor beta chains drawn from one sample of a study of T cell responses to AZD1222 COVID-19 vaccine. TCRdb's copy holds only in-frame clones and misses some; the assay was immunoSEQ multiplex PCR. Counted here are about 160,000 clones, approximately 92% occurring once; the ten biggest clones make up approximately 3.3%. Sequenced here: peripheral blood, sampled 28 days after the second AZD1222 dose. The receptors derive from an adult who received the AZD1222 COVID-19 vaccine. The CDR3 runs from the conserved cysteine through the conserved F or W. A D gene is named only where the DNA matches it firmly. A clone size is listed for some rows: how often the clone was seen (once, few, many), or a class if it is expanded.

CDR3nt	CDR3aa	v_gene	j_gene	abundance	d_gene
TGTGCCAGCGGAAACCAGGGGGCGAGGACTCAGCCCCAGCATTTT	CASGNQGARTQPQHF	TRBV28	TRBJ1-5	NA	TRBD1
TGTGCCAGCAGCCTCGGGACAGAAAATCAGCCCCAGCATTTT	CASSLGTENQPQHF	TRBV6-2/TRBV6-3	TRBJ1-5	few	TRBD1
TGTGCCACCAGTGGTTCGGGAGGATTCCAAGAGCAGTACTTC	CATSGSGGFQEQYF	TRBV24-1	TRBJ2-7	NA	TRBD2
TGTGCCAGCAGCCCTGGATCGGGGCTCCGCACAGATACGCAGTATTTT	CASSPGSGLRTDTQYF	TRBV7-9	TRBJ2-3	NA	NA
TGTGCCAGCAGTCCGGGGGGGAGCGGCGCTCCCCTTTACAATGAGCAGTTCTTC	CASSPGGSGAPLYNEQFF	TRBV5-4	TRBJ2-1	NA	TRBD2
TGTGCCAGCAGCGTACAGGGGGCTGTCACAGATACGCAGTATTTT	CASSVQGAVTDTQYF	TRBV9	TRBJ2-3	NA	TRBD1
TGTGCCAGAAGCCCCCGGGACAGAGCTAACTATGGCTACACCTTC	CARSPRDRANYGYTF	TRBV7-5	TRBJ1-2	NA	NA
TGTGCCAGCAGCTTTGTAACAGGGGAGTACAATGAGCAGTTCTTC	CASSFVTGEYNEQFF	TRBV11-2	TRBJ2-1	NA	TRBD1
TGCGCCAGCAGTGAGTCATCGGGAACTAGCACAGATACGCAGTATTTT	CASSESSGTSTDTQYF	TRBV10-1	TRBJ2-3	NA	NA
TGTGCCAGCAGCTTTTGGACCCATGCAACTAATGAAAAACTGTTTTTT	CASSFWTHATNEKLFF	TRBV5-6	TRBJ1-4	NA	NA
TGTGCCAGCAGCTCAATTCAATACAATGAGCAGTTCTTC	CASSSIQYNEQFF	TRBV12-3/TRBV12-4	TRBJ2-1	NA	NA
TGTGCCAGCAGCTCAGTCCGGACTGCAGTTAATTCACCCCTCCACTTT	CASSSVRTAVNSPLHF	TRBV5-6	TRBJ1-6	NA	NA
TGTGCCAGCAAGACCGGACAGGGGAACACCGGGGAGCTGTTTTTT	CASKTGQGNTGELFF	TRBV5-8	TRBJ2-2	NA	TRBD1